This T cell receptor beta chain was sequenced for a study of CD8 T cells in Susac syndrome. Random hexamers were used to reverse transcribe the RNA input (roughly 0.5 to 1 ug). Across 54 Vbeta and 13 Jbeta, TCR beta CDR3 was amplified with immunoSEQ multiplex PCR. TCRdb fed the immunoSEQ multiplex PCR reads into MiXCR, producing one record per CDR3 protein. The top ten hold roughly 0.13% of the sample, which has approximately 200,000 distinct CDR3 sequences, about 93% seen once. TCR beta sequences were obtained from blood CD8+ and CD4+ T cells. The receptor was derived from a human donor with multiple sclerosis. Sequenced material: CD8+ T cells from PBMCs.

The CDR3 region has the DNA TGTGCCAGCGACGTCGGCGGGGAGCTGTTTTTT. Residues: CASDVGGELFF. V usage is TRBV2 and J usage is TRBJ2-2; D remains ambiguous. The V end was cut by 8 bases, the J end by 7 bases, with 8 bases between. Per germline, CDR1 SNHLY and CDR2 FYNNEI. The CDR3 is 11 amino acids.